This passage covers 7 T cell receptor beta chains from one sample sequenced in a study of T cell responses to AZD1222 COVID-19 vaccine. Assay used: immunoSEQ multiplex PCR; TCRdb lists only in-frame clones, some missing. The top ten clones hold approximately 5% of a sample with about 50,000 clones, over 70% of them seen once. This material consisted of peripheral blood, taken 28 days after the second AZD1222 dose. These receptor sequences come from an adult who received the AZD1222 COVID-19 vaccine.

In this sample, this clone turned up once. The V and J genes are TRBV9 and TRBJ2-5; D perhaps matches TRBD2 (6 bases). V lost 1 base, J lost 4 bases, and 11 bases lay in between. CDR3 length: 14 amino acids. Germline lookup yields CDR1 SGDLS and CDR2 YYNGEE. The CDR3 here is CASSVQGGAETQYF. Written as DNA, the CDR3 is TGTGCCAGCAGCGTACAGGGAGGTGCAGAGACCCAGTACTTC.

The chain joins TRBV18 to TRBJ1-4; no firm D call. Deletions cut 3 bases from V and 1 base from J, with 15 bases between. This CDR3 comprises 17 residues. Germline values: CDR1 KGHSH, CDR2 LQKENI. The CDR3 nucleotides are TGTGCCAGCTCACCTCTAGCCCTCCTGGGAACTAATGAAAAACTGTTTTTT. As protein: CASSPLALLGTNEKLFF.

CDR3 sequence reads: CASTRMAGSHSPLHF. CDR3 DNA sequence: TGTGCCAGCACAAGAATGGCAGGGAGCCATTCACCCCTCCACTTT. V gene TRBV6-5 combines with J gene TRBJ1-6; a possible D gene is TRBD1 (5 bases). CDR3 length equals 15 residues. Trimming pared 7 bases from V and 8 bases from J, leaving 18 bases between. CDR1 is MNHEY, CDR2 SVGAGI, per germline.

The chain carries TRBV20-1 and TRBJ2-1, with D perhaps TRBD2 (7 bases). Trimming stripped 3 bases from V and 0 bases from J, with 12 bases between. Germline V CDR1 and CDR2: DFQATT, SNEGSKA (reference sequence). The CDR3 runs 15 residues. Here the CDR3 reads CSASWGGRSYNEQFF. CDR3 bases: TGCAGTGCTAGTTGGGGGGGGCGCTCCTACAATGAGCAGTTCTTC.

V usage is TRBV5-8 and J usage is TRBJ2-5; a possible D gene is TRBD2 (7 bases). The ends were cut back, 4 bases at V and 7 bases at J, with 17 bases in the middle. Germline CDR1 SGHTS, CDR2 YDEGEE. The CDR3 spans 14 residues. The CDR3 is CASSPKGVAGTQYF. CDR3 nucleotides: TGTGCCAGCAGCCCCAAGGGGGTAGCGGGGACCCAGTACTTC.

The rearrangement joins TRBV5-8 to TRBJ2-3, with D unclear. Germline CDR1 and CDR2: SGHTS and YDEGEE. The CDR3 totals 13 residues. V dropped 4 bases and J dropped 4 bases, with 10 bases sitting between them. CDR3 sequence reads: CASSKRSADTQYF. The CDR3 DNA sequence: TGTGCCAGCAGCAAACGATCGGCAGATACGCAGTATTTT.

The rearrangement links TRBV4-1 to TRBJ1-4; D unclear. The V end lost 0 bases, the J end lost 7 bases, and 12 bases lay between the germline ends. Germline V lookup: CDR1 MGHRA, CDR2 YSYEKL. The CDR3 extends over 15 amino acids. CDR3 sequence reads: CASSQDGFEGEKLFF. Here the CDR3 DNA reads TGCGCCAGCAGCCAAGATGGGTTCGAGGGTGAAAAACTGTTTTTT.